This TCR beta chain stems from a study of blood T cell repertoires in COVID-19. Study background: Samples came from the United States, Italy and Spain, spanning acute and convalescent COVID-19. Sources were T cells, B-cell-depleted T cells, or PBMCs; the material itself was cDNA or gDNA.

Patients at the Seattle site were enrolled during active infection and followed longitudinally. Germline CDR1 is SQVTM and CDR2 is ANQGSEA. CDR3 length: 12 residues. Trimming removed 4 bases at V and 7 bases at J, with 14 bases between. In the authors' workflow: Nucleated cell counts were estimated from reference gene primer amplification. TCRdb's table, derived via immunoSEQ multiplex PCR, lists solely in-frame clones and lacks some. Clonal size and the V and J genes are those of that table, whereas D and trimming came from the DNA. The repertoire has approximately 200,000 clones, about 85% of them found once; the top ten carry around 5.9%.

The rearrangement uses TRBV29-1 and TRBJ2-7, with D possibly matching TRBD1 (7 bases). The clonotype comes from a middle-aged woman with COVID-19, enrolled during active disease. Specimen: peripheral blood. The CDR3 spells CSVVAGGFEQYF. In DNA, the CDR3 is TGCAGCGTTGTCGCAGGGGGGTTTGAGCAGTACTTC.